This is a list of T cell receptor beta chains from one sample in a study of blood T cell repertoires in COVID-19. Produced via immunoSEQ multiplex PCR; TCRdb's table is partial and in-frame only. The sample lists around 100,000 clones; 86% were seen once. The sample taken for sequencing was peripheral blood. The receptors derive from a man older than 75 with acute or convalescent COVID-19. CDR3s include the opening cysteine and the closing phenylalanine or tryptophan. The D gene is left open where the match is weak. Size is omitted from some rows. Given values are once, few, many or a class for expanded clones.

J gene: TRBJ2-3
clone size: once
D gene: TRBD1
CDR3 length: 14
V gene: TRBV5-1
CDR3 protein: CASSSGQGANTQYF
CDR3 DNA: TGCGCCAGCAGCTCCGGACAGGGGGCTAATACGCAGTATTTT

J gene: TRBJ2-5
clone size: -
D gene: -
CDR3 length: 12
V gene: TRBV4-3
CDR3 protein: CASSQDQATQYF
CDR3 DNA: TGCGCCAGCAGCCAAGACCAAGCGACCCAGTACTTC

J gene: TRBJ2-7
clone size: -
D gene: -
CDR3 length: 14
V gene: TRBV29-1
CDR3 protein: CSVAGGGSNNEQYF
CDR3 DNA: TGCAGCGTTGCGGGGGGCGGGAGTAACAACGAGCAGTACTTC

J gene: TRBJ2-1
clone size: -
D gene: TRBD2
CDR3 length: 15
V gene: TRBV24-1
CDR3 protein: CATSDLAGGPDEQFF
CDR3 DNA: TGTGCCACCAGTGACCTAGCGGGAGGGCCAGATGAGCAGTTCTTC

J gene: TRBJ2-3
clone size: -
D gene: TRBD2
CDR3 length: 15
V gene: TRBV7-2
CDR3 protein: CASSFPFAGEDTQYF
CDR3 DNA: TGTGCCAGCAGCTTTCCGTTTGCGGGAGAAGATACGCAGTATTTT

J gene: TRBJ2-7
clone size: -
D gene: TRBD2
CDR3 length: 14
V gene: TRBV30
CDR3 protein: CAWSKGGSTSEQYF
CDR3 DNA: TGTGCCTGGAGCAAGGGCGGGAGTACCTCCGAGCAGTACTTC

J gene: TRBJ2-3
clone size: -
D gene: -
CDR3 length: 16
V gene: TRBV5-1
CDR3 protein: CASSSAGGGGTDTQYF
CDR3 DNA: TGCGCCAGCAGCTCTGCGGGCGGAGGGGGCACAGATACGCAGTATTTT

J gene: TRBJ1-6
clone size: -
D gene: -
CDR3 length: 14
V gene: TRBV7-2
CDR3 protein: CASSFRGTASALHF
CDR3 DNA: TGTGCCAGCAGCTTTCGGGGGACGGCTTCAGCCCTCCACTTT

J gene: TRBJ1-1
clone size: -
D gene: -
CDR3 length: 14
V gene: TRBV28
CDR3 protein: CASTPPGQNTEAFF
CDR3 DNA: TGTGCCAGCACCCCACCGGGACAGAACACTGAAGCTTTCTTT

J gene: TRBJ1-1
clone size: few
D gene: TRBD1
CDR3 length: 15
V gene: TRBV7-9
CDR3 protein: CASSPTGTGNTEAFF
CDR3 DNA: TGTGCCAGCAGTCCTACCGGGACAGGCAACACTGAAGCTTTCTTT

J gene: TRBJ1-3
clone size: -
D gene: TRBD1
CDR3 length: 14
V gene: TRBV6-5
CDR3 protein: CASTDRDRGNTIYF
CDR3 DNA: TGTGCCAGCACCGACCGGGACAGGGGTAACACCATATATTTT

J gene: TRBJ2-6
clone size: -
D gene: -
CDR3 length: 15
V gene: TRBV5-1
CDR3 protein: CASSTSGAGANVLTF
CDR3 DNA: TGCGCCAGCAGCACGTCAGGGGCTGGGGCCAACGTCCTGACTTTC

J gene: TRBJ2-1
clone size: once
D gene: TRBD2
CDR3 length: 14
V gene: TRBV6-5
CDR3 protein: CASKASGSFNEQFF
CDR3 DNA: TGTGCCAGCAAGGCTAGCGGGAGTTTCAATGAGCAGTTCTTC

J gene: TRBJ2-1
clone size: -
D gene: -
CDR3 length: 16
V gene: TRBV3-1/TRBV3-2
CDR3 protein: CASSLRRADSYNEQFF
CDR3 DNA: TGTGCCAGCAGCCTTCGGCGGGCTGACTCCTACAATGAGCAGTTCTTC

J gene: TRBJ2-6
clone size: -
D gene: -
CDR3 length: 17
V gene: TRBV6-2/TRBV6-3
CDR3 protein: CASSPIPLGFGANVLTF
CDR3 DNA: TGTGCCAGCAGTCCCATCCCCCTCGGGTTCGGGGCCAACGTCCTGACTTTC

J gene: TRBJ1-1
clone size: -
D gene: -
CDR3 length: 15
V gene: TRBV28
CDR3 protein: CASSSAGAGNTEAFF
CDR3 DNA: TGTGCCAGCAGTTCGGCGGGCGCGGGGAACACTGAAGCTTTCTTT

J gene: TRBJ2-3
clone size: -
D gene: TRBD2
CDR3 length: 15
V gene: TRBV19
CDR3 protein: CASSMTSVLADTQYF
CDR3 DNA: TGTGCCAGTAGTATGACTAGCGTGCTCGCAGATACGCAGTATTTT

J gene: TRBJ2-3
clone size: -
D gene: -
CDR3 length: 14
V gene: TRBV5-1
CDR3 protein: CASSLEGQTDTQYF
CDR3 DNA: TGCGCCAGCAGCTTGGAGGGGCAGACAGATACGCAGTATTTT

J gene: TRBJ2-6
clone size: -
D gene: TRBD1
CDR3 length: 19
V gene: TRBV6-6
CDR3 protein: CASSPSPGQGAAGANVLTF
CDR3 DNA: TGTGCCAGCAGTCCATCCCCGGGGCAGGGGGCTGCTGGGGCCAACGTCCTGACTTTC

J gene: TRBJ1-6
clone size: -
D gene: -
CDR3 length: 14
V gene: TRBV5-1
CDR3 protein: CASSLTGNNSPLHF
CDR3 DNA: TGCGCCAGCAGCTTGACAGGGAATAATTCACCCCTCCACTTT

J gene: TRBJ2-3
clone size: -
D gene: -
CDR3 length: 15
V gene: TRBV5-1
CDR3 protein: CASSLQGLSTDTQYF
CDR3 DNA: TGCGCCAGCAGCTTGCAGGGGCTAAGCACAGATACGCAGTATTTT

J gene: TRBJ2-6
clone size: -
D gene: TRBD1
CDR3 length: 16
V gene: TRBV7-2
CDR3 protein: CASRGTGGRGANVLTF
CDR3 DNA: TGTGCCAGCAGGGGCACAGGGGGCCGTGGGGCCAACGTCCTGACTTTC

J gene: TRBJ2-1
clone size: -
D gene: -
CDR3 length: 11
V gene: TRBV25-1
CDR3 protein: CASSVGDEQFF
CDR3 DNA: TGTGCCAGCAGTGTCGGGGATGAGCAGTTCTTC

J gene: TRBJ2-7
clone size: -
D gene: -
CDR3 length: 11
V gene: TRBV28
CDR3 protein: CASRIQGEQYF
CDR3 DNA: TGTGCCAGCAGAATACAGGGCGAGCAGTACTTC

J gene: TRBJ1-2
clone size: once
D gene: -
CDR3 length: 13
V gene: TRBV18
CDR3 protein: CASSPPGREGYTF
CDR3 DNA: TGTGCCAGCTCACCACCGGGCCGGGAAGGCTACACCTTC

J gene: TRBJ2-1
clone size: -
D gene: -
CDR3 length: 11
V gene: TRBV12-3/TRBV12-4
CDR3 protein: CASTSSNEQFF
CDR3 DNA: TGTGCCAGCACCTCTAGCAATGAGCAGTTCTTC

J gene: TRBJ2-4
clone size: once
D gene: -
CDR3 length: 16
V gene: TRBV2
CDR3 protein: CASKGLLYDAKNIQYF
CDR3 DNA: TGTGCCAGCAAGGGACTCCTGTACGATGCCAAAAACATTCAGTACTTC

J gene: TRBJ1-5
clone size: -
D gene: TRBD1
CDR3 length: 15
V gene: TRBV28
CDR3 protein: CASSSTGGSNQPQHF
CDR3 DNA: TGTGCCAGCAGTTCGACAGGGGGTAGCAATCAGCCCCAGCATTTT

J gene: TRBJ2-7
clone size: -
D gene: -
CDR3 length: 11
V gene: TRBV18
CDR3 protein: CASSSGDEQYF
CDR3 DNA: TGTGCCAGCTCATCAGGGGACGAGCAGTACTTC

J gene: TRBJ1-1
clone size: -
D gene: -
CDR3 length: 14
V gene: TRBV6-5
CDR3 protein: CASSTTGGNTEAFF
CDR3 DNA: TGTGCCAGCAGCACCACAGGTGGGAACACTGAAGCTTTCTTT

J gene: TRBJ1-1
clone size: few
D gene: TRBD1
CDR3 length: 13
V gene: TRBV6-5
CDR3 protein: CASSPGTGLEAFF
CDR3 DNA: TGTGCCAGCAGTCCTGGGACAGGCCTTGAAGCTTTCTTT

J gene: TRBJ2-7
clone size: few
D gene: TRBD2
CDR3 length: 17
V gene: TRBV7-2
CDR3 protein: CASSLELAGWVAYEQYF
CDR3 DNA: TGTGCCAGCAGCTTAGAACTAGCGGGATGGGTAGCGTACGAGCAGTACTTC

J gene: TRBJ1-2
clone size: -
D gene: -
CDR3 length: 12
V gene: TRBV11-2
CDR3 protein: CASRGASYGYTF
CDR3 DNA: TGTGCCAGCAGGGGGGCAAGCTATGGCTACACCTTC

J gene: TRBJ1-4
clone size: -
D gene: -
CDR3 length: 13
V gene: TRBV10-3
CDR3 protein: CAISTGNDEKLFF
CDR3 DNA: TGTGCCATCAGCACAGGAAACGATGAAAAACTGTTTTTT

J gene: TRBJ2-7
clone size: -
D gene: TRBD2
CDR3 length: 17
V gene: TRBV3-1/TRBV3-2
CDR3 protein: CASSQFGLAGGGYEQYF
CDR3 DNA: TGTGCCAGCAGCCAATTCGGGCTAGCGGGAGGCGGTTACGAGCAGTACTTC

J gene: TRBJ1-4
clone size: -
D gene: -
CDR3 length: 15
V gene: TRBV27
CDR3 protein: CASSEPAGGREKLFF
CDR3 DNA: TGTGCCAGCAGCGAACCCGCGGGGGGACGAGAAAAACTGTTTTTT

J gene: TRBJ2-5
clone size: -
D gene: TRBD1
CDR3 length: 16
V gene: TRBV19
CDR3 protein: CASAITRTGGEETQYF
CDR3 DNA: TGTGCCAGCGCAATCACAAGGACAGGGGGAGAAGAGACCCAGTACTTC

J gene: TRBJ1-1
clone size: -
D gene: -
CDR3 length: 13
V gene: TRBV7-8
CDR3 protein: CASRPTGRTEAFF
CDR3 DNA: TGTGCCAGCAGGCCGACAGGAAGGACTGAAGCTTTCTTT

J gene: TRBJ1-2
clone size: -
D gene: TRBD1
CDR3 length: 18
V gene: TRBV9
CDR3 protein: CASSVVPGQPRSNYGYTF
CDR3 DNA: TGTGCCAGCAGCGTAGTTCCGGGACAGCCCCGATCTAACTATGGCTACACCTTC

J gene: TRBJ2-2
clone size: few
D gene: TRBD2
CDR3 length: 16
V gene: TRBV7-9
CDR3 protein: CASSFGLASNTGELFF
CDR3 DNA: TGTGCCAGCAGCTTTGGACTAGCTTCGAACACCGGGGAGCTGTTTTTT

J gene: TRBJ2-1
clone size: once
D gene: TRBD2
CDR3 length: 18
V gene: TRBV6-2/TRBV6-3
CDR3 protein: CASSYFLAGGRSYNEQFF
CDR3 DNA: TGTGCCAGCAGTTACTTCCTAGCGGGAGGCCGCTCCTACAATGAGCAGTTCTTC

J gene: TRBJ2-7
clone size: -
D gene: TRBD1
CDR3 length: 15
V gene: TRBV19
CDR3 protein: CASSMLLGGPGEQYF
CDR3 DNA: TGTGCCAGTAGTATGCTGTTAGGGGGCCCCGGCGAGCAGTACTTC

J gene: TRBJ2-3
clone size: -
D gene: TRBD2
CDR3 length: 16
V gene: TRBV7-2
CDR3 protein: CASSLASSGNTDTQYF
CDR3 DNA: TGTGCCAGCAGCTTAGCGTCTAGCGGGAACACAGATACGCAGTATTTT